Following are 11 T cell receptor beta chains from one sample sequenced in a study of shared T cell receptors in the human thymus. Clones were sequenced by immunoSEQ multiplex PCR, and TCRdb holds only the in-frame ones, with some missing. The sample consists of approximately 660,000 clones, over 75% of them appearing once. These same records also appear under a second study, on human thymus T cells.

Sequencing was done on a sample of thymocytes. The receptors come from a boy under two years old with a congenital heart defect.

This clone occurred once. The chain joins TRBV4-3 to TRBJ2-1; the D gene is possibly TRBD1 (6 bases). V gave up 1 base and J gave up 4 bases, with 14 bases separating them. The CDR3 has 16 amino acids. Germline-derived CDR1 and CDR2 are LGHNA and YSLEER. CDR3 sequence (DNA): TGCGCCAGCAGCCAAGGACAGTCAGGGGTGTACAATGAGCAGTTCTTC. This encodes CASSQGQSGVYNEQFF.

This chain uses TRBV6-5 with TRBJ2-5, with TRBD2 matching over 13 bases. The junction had 6 bases not matched to a gene; V was cut back by 6 bases and J by 5 bases. The CDR3 covers 15 residues. The germline CDR1 and CDR2 sequences are MNHEY and SVGAGI. CDR3 sequence reads: CASSHRTSGSETQYF. CDR3 sequence (DNA): TGTGCCAGCAGCCACCGGACTAGCGGGAGTGAGACCCAGTACTTC.

V usage is TRBV14 and J usage is TRBJ2-5, with D unclear. Trimming shortened V by 8 bases and J by 8 bases, and 6 bases separated the two germline ends. The V gene's germline CDR1 is SGHDN and CDR2 FVKESK. The length of the CDR3 is 9 residues. The CDR3 here is CASQETQYF. The CDR3 DNA is TGTGCCAGCCAGGAAACCCAGTACTTC.

The V call is TRBV19, the J call TRBJ2-2, with TRBD2 identical over 9 bases. Trimming at V came to 3 bases and at J to 7 bases, leaving 3 bases not matched to a gene. Germline V gives CDR1 LNHDA, CDR2 SQIVND (reference sequence). This CDR3 comprises 14 residues. The CDR3, as DNA: TGTGCCAGTAGTATGCGGGAGGGAAACGGGGAGCTGTTTTTT. It translates to CASSMREGNGELFF.

The chain's CDR3 is CASSQQGNNNQPQHF. CDR3 DNA: TGTGCCAGCAGTCAACAGGGGAATAACAATCAGCCCCAGCATTTT. The V call is TRBV4-2, the J call TRBJ1-5; 7 bases line up with TRBD1. The CDR3 runs to 15 residues. In germline, CDR1 is LGHNA, CDR2 YNFKEQ. Unmatched junction bases numbered 8, after V lost 6 bases and J lost 3 bases.

The V and J genes are TRBV28 and TRBJ2-7; 12 bases match TRBD1. The V gene end was trimmed by 3 bases and the J gene end by 3 bases; junction bases not matched to a gene: 24. Germline V CDR1 and CDR2: MDHEN, SYDVKM. This CDR3 comprises 22 residues. The CDR3 DNA reads as TGTGCCAGCAGTTTGGAAGGGACAGGGGGCCCCTCGGGGGGGCGGGGGAACTACGAGCAGTACTTC. It encodes CASSLEGTGGPSGGRGNYEQYF.

The V and J genes are TRBV6-4 and TRBJ2-1; 16 bases align to TRBD2. The CDR3 is made up of 18 amino acids. The ends lost 3 bases at V and 4 bases at J; junction bases unmatched: 6. Germline V gene lookup returns CDR1 MRHNA and CDR2 SNTAGT. The CDR3 reads CASSDKGTSGRAYNEQFF. As DNA, the CDR3 is TGTGCCAGCAGTGATAAGGGGACTAGCGGGAGGGCTTACAATGAGCAGTTCTTC.

The chain recombines TRBV25-1 with TRBJ2-5; D not certain. Between the trimmed V and J ends, which lost 0 bases and 5 bases, there was a span of 19 bases. CDR1 is MGHDK and CDR2 is SYGVNS in the germline V gene. There are 17 residues in the CDR3. In nucleotides, the CDR3 is TGTGCCAGCAGTGAATACTCGCCGGGTCCCAAGGTGGAGACCCAGTACTTC. Protein product: CASSEYSPGPKVETQYF.

This clone occurred a few times. The rearrangement links TRBV2 to TRBJ1-4; D remains unclear. Germline V gives CDR1 SNHLY, CDR2 FYNNEI. There are 12 residues in the CDR3. V was cut by 6 bases and J by 4 bases, with 6 bases left in between. The CDR3 sequence: CASSGLNEKLFF. CDR3 nucleotide sequence: TGTGCCAGCAGCGGACTTAATGAAAAACTGTTTTTT.

V gene TRBV30 combines with J gene TRBJ2-1; weak D call: TRBD1 (5 bases). Deletions cut 3 bases from V and 4 bases from J, with 16 bases between. CDR1 GTSNPN and CDR2 SVGIG come from the germline V gene (reference sequence). The CDR3 has 15 amino acids. The CDR3 region has the DNA TGTGCCTGGAGGGATGACAGCGAAGCGTACAATGAGCAGTTCTTC. The encoded protein is CAWRDDSEAYNEQFF.

This sequence joins TRBV11-3 and TRBJ2-7; 8 bases match TRBD2. Germline CDR1 reads SGHNT; CDR2 reads YENEEA. This CDR3 is 17 amino acids long. Trimming at V came to 0 bases and at J to 0 bases, leaving 7 bases not matched to a gene. The CDR3, as DNA: TGTGCCAGCAGCTTAGATATACTAGCGGCGAGCTCCTACGAGCAGTACTTC. This gives the protein CASSLDILAASSYEQYF.